This T cell receptor (beta chain) came from a study of blood T cell repertoires in COVID-19. Across the study: From T cells, B-cell-depleted T cells, or PBMCs came the material, which was cDNA or gDNA.

TCRdb's table, derived via immunoSEQ multiplex PCR, lists solely in-frame clones and lacks some. The sample consists of roughly 100,000 clones, about four fifths of them appearing once. From germline, CDR1 is SGHRS and CDR2 YFSETQ. The CDR3 spans 15 residues. The junction had 6 bases not matched to a gene; V was cut back by 4 bases and J by 4 bases. V is TRBV5-1 and J is TRBJ2-1; TRBD2 aligns across 9 bases. The sequenced sample consisted of peripheral blood. The clonotype was recovered from a human donor in a cohort sampled during active COVID-19. The CDR3 nucleotides are TGCGCCAGCAGCCAGATTAGCGGGGGATACAATGAGCAGTTCTTC. This sequence encodes CASSQISGGYNEQFF.